One sample yielded the 11 T cell receptor beta chains listed below, sequenced in a study of vaccination effects on CD4 cells after COVID-19. TCRdb's table, derived via immunoSEQ multiplex PCR, lists solely in-frame clones and lacks some. Here the sample spans 30,000 to 40,000 clones, 55% to 70% being singletons. No cognate antigen is known for these TCRs. The ViraFEST assay expanded antigen-specific CD4+ T cells with viral peptide pools before sequencing. Cultured cells yielded isolated CD4+ T cells after more than nine days. Everyone in the study got two shots of either the BNT162b2 or mRNA-1273 vaccine. This sample comprised CD4+ T cells from PBMCs cultured with SARS-CoV-2 spike peptides, obtained after COVID-19 vaccination. These receptors all come from a human donor who received a COVID-19 vaccine.

This clone turned up a few times. The chain employs TRBV27 and TRBJ1-5; 8 bases agree with TRBD1. V shed 3 bases and J 4 bases; nucleotides not matched to a gene: 2. The germline gives CDR1 MNHEY, CDR2 SMNVEV (reference sequence). The CDR3 has 14 amino acids. CDR3 nucleotides: TGTGCCAGCAGTTTGGACAGGGTGAATCAGCCCCAGCATTTT. It specifies CASSLDRVNQPQHF.

This clone occurred a few times. The chain carries TRBV15 and TRBJ1-5; no reliable D call. Germline V gives CDR1 LNHNV, CDR2 YYDKDF (reference sequence). This CDR3 is built from 15 residues. V lost 4 bases, J lost 0 bases, and 10 bases lay in between. CDR3 in amino acids: CATSTGANSNQPQHF. CDR3 in DNA: TGTGCCACCAGCACTGGTGCGAATAGCAATCAGCCCCAGCATTTT.

This chain connects TRBV19 to TRBJ1-3; weak D call: TRBD1 (5 bases). The CDR3 has 19 amino acids. Trimming removed 3 bases at V and 1 base at J, with 22 bases between. Germline V CDR1 and CDR2: LNHDA, SQIVND (reference sequence). The CDR3 nucleotides read TGTGCCAGTAGTATCCGACAGTTTTTGGAAGTAAGATCTGGAAACACCATATATTTT. Protein sequence: CASSIRQFLEVRSGNTIYF.

V gene TRBV5-1 combines with J gene TRBJ2-3; D gene uncertain. CDR1 and CDR2 from the germline V gene are SGHRS and YFSETQ. This CDR3 region has 14 residues. The germline V and J ends were trimmed by 5 bases and 2 bases, with 12 bases remaining between them. The CDR3 bases are TGCGCCAGCAGTGAGGCAAGGGACACAGATACGCAGTATTTT. Translation: CASSEARDTDTQYF.

This chain connects TRBV5-1 to TRBJ2-7; 11 bases line up with TRBD2. This CDR3 has 16 residues. Per germline, CDR1 SGHRS and CDR2 YFSETQ. V shed 5 bases, J shed 5 bases, and the junction held 12 bases outside the gene matches. CDR3 coding DNA: TGCGCCAGCAGGGGTAAAGAAACTAGCGGGGGCGACGAGCAGTACTTC. Translation gives CASRGKETSGGDEQYF.

The table lists this clone with a few counts. This sequence joins TRBV6-4 and TRBJ1-1; D gene unclear. Per germline, CDR1 MRHNA and CDR2 SNTAGT. The CDR3 has 13 amino acids. V gave up 6 bases and J gave up 1 base, with 9 bases separating them. The CDR3 nucleotides read TGTGCCAGCAGCCAGGTTCAGAACACTGAAGCTTTCTTT. This codes for CASSQVQNTEAFF.

This clone has just a few counts. The chain carries TRBV18 and TRBJ1-6; 7 positions match TRBD1. Germline CDR1 reads KGHSH; CDR2 reads LQKENI. J lost 6 bases, V lost 6 bases, and 8 bases had no gene match. The CDR3 length is 15 residues. The CDR3: CASSLDGTANSPLHF. CDR3 DNA sequence: TGTGCCAGCTCTCTCGACGGGACAGCTAATTCACCCCTCCACTTT.

The V and J genes are TRBV29-1 and TRBJ2-5; D is perhaps TRBD1 (6 bases). Trimming cost V 2 bases and J 2 bases, with 9 bases left between them. CDR1 and CDR2 from the germline V gene are SQVTM and ANQGSEA. This CDR3 is 13 amino acids long. The chain's CDR3 is CSVETDRQETQYF. CDR3 DNA: TGCAGCGTTGAAACGGACAGACAAGAGACCCAGTACTTC. The whole variable domain, remainder taken from reference TRBV29-1 and TRBJ2-5, is SAVISQKPSRDICQRGTSLTIQCQVDSQVTMMFWYRQQPGQSLTLIATANQGSEATYESGFVIDKFPISRPNLTFSTLTVSNMSPEDSSIYLCSVETDRQETQYFGPGTRLLVL.

The chain carries TRBV6-5 and TRBJ2-1, with 9 bases lining up with TRBD1. The CDR3 runs 15 residues. Per the germline V gene, CDR1 is MNHEY and CDR2 is SVGAGI. J lost 4 bases, V lost 6 bases, and 7 bases had no gene match. CDR3 sequence (DNA): TGTGCCAGCAGGAGAGAGGGACAGGGATACAATGAGCAGTTCTTC. Amino acid sequence: CASRREGQGYNEQFF.

The chain has TRBV6-6 and TRBJ2-7; no definite D call. Germline V gene lookup returns CDR1 MNHNY and CDR2 SVGAGI (reference sequence). V lost 4 bases and J lost 3, with 4 bases in between. The CDR3 contains 11 residues. DNA of the CDR3: TGTGCCAGCAGTTTGTACTACGAGCAGTACTTC. It codes for CASSLYYEQYF.

J is TRBJ1-6 and V is TRBV11-2, with unresolved D. The germline gives CDR1 SGHAT, CDR2 FQNNGV. V dropped 5 bases and J dropped 8 bases, with 13 bases sitting between them. The CDR3 is 14 residues long. The CDR3 DNA is TGTGCCAGCAGCCTGGGGAGTCTTCATTCACCCCTCCACTTT. Its protein product is CASSLGSLHSPLHF.